This T cell receptor beta chain appears in the sequencing data of a study of T cell repertoires in cytomegalovirus infection. Each CDR3 protein gets one entry after TCRdb re-called the reads with MiXCR. The data contain hundreds of thousands of distinct CDR3 sequences, almost 30% of them singletons. The CDR3 extends over 14 amino acids. Trimming removed 9 bases from V and 0 bases from J; junction bases left unmatched: 6. Germline loops: CDR1 MNHEY, CDR2 SMNVEV (reference sequence). Comments on this clonotype: The target antigen is unknown.

The sequence came from a human donor in good health (CMV status not recorded). Some clones in this sample may be carry-over from other donors' samples. The sample consisted of cultured PBMCs, taken from culture after CMV antigen stimulation. This chain joins TRBV27 and TRBJ2-3; 7 nucleotides align to TRBD1. The CDR3 is CASNRGISTDTQYF. Here the CDR3 DNA reads TGTGCCAGTAACAGGGGTATAAGCACAGATACGCAGTATTTT.